Presented here are 27 T cell receptor beta chains from one specimen sequenced in a study of cytomegalovirus exposure and HLA in healthy donors. Primers: 60 Vbeta forward and 13 Jbeta reverse. Assay used: immunoSEQ multiplex PCR; TCRdb lists only in-frame clones, some missing. The repertoire holds approximately 220,000 clones, with 76% as singletons. Sequencing input: PBMCs. Receptors originate from a man in his late teens or twenties in good health and CMV-seronegative.

The table lists this clone with a count of one. V is TRBV4-2 and J is TRBJ2-7; 11 nucleotides match TRBD2. Germline V lookup: CDR1 LGHNA, CDR2 YNFKEQ. With 5 bases clipped from V and 2 bases from J, the junction kept 8 bases outside the gene matches. The CDR3 covers 16 residues. The CDR3 coding sequence is TGTGCCAGCAGCGTCTCCGGGACTAGCGGACCCTACGAGCAGTACTTC. Amino acid sequence: CASSVSGTSGPYEQYF.

With respect to this clone: Additional DNA sequences in this sample encode the identical CDR3. V and J are TRBV7-3 and TRBJ2-7; 8 positions match TRBD2. Per the germline V gene, CDR1 is SGHTA and CDR2 is FQGTGA. CDR3 length: 13 amino acids. V was pared by 2 bases and J by 6 bases, with 3 bases of the junction left unmatched. The CDR3 region has the DNA TGTGCCAGCAGCTTAGCGGGAGGAGGCGAGCAGTACTTC. It encodes CASSLAGGGEQYF.

The chain couples TRBV6-1 to TRBJ2-7, with D perhaps matching TRBD2 (5 bases). Germline V gives CDR1 MNHNS, CDR2 SASEGT. The CDR3 has 15 residues. V gave up 6 bases and J gave up 2 bases, with 17 bases separating them. CDR3 sequence (DNA): TGTGCCAGCAGGCGGACTGTCCAGCAACCCTACGAGCAGTACTTC. Translating it yields CASRRTVQQPYEQYF.

The rearrangement links TRBV4-1 to TRBJ2-2, with 7 nucleotides matching TRBD2. Unmatched junction bases numbered 6, after V lost 4 bases and J lost 4 bases. Germline CDR1 MGHRA, CDR2 YSYEKL. CDR3 length: 15 residues. The CDR3 DNA is TGCGCCAGCAGCCCTACTCCTAGCGGCACCGGGGAGCTGTTTTTT. Translating gives CASSPTPSGTGELFF.

V usage is TRBV19 and J usage is TRBJ1-5; a weak D match, TRBD1 (5 bases). Germline CDR1 and CDR2: LNHDA and SQIVND (reference sequence). Deletions cut 9 bases from V and 2 bases from J, with 14 bases between. The CDR3 covers 14 residues. This CDR3 is CASAGQSGNQPQHF. Written as DNA, the CDR3 is TGTGCCAGCGCGGGGCAGTCGGGCAATCAGCCCCAGCATTTT.

This clone was picked up a small number of times. The chain couples TRBV11-2 to TRBJ2-7, with TRBD2 identical over 7 bases. There are 14 residues in the CDR3. Germline V CDR1 and CDR2: SGHAT, FQNNGV. J was trimmed by 0 bases and V by 4 bases; bases with no gene match: 3. CDR3 sequence: CASSSSSGSYEQYF. CDR3 in DNA: TGTGCCAGCAGCTCGTCTAGCGGCTCCTACGAGCAGTACTTC.

The genes are TRBV2 and TRBJ1-1; 8 positions match TRBD1. V trimming: 2 bases; J trimming: 3 bases; junction bases outside the gene matches: 2. This CDR3 spans 14 amino acids. CDR1 and CDR2 from the germline V gene are SNHLY and FYNNEI. The CDR3 DNA reads as TGTGCCAGCAGTGAAAGACAGGGGTACACTGAAGCTTTCTTT. Amino acid sequence: CASSERQGYTEAFF.

CDR3 loop: CSVEGTGELFF. The CDR3 nucleotides are TGCAGCGTGGAGGGGACCGGGGAGCTGTTTTTT. This sequence joins TRBV29-1 and TRBJ2-2; weak D call: TRBD2 (6 bases). With 6 bases removed from V and 5 bases from J, the gap between germline ends came to 7 bases. Germline CDR1 reads SQVTM; CDR2 reads ANQGSEA. The CDR3 has 11 amino acids.

This clone turned up a few times. Other DNA sequences within the sample encode an identical CDR3. The V and J genes are TRBV10-3 and TRBJ2-5; D remains unclear. V shed 0 bases and J shed 5 bases, with 4 bases lying between them. Germline CDR1 ENHRY, CDR2 SYGVKD. The CDR3 consists of 12 residues. CDR3 region: CAISESRETQYF. The CDR3 DNA follows: TGTGCCATCAGTGAGTCGAGGGAGACCCAGTACTTC.

In the case of this clone: Other nucleotide sequences from this sample produce the same CDR3. The chain carries TRBV19 and TRBJ2-7; no reliable D call. Germline V gene data show CDR1 as LNHDA and CDR2 as SQIVND (reference sequence). V lost 1 base to trimming and J lost 6 bases, with 10 bases between them. The CDR3 is made up of 13 amino acids. CDR3 sequence (DNA): TGTGCCAGTAGTATAGTAGCCCGGAGCGAGCAGTACTTC. Amino acids: CASSIVARSEQYF.

The chain has TRBV5-1 and TRBJ1-1, with a possible D match to TRBD1 (6 bases). Germline CDR1 is SGHRS and CDR2 is YFSETQ. Trimming left V 1 base short and J 4 bases short, with 14 bases between. The CDR3 loop spans 15 amino acids. This chain's CDR3 is CASSLTGIKGTEAFF. CDR3 nucleotide sequence: TGCGCCAGCAGCTTGACAGGGATTAAGGGCACTGAAGCTTTCTTT.

The chain carries TRBV5-4 and TRBJ1-6, with 7 bases matching TRBD1. Germline trimming cut 3 bases from V and 2 bases from J; bases unmatched to any gene: 5. Germline V gene sequence: CDR1 SGHNT, CDR2 YYREEE (reference sequence). This CDR3 is 16 amino acids long. The CDR3 loop reads CASSSGTEAYNSPLHF. DNA for the CDR3: TGTGCCAGCAGCTCCGGGACAGAGGCCTATAATTCACCCCTCCACTTT.

The rearrangement uses TRBV4-1 and TRBJ1-1; no clear D. The CDR3 is made up of 13 amino acids. The germline V gene has CDR1 MGHRA and CDR2 YSYEKL. Trimming stripped 1 base from V and 1 base from J, with 4 bases between. Written as DNA, the CDR3 is TGCGCCAGCAGCCAAGGTAGGAACACTGAAGCTTTCTTT. Amino acid sequence: CASSQGRNTEAFF.

The gene calls are TRBV28 and TRBJ2-2, with 7 bases that match TRBD2. V lost 5 bases and J lost 5; bases outside the gene matches: 11. This CDR3 contains 16 residues. Germline V gives CDR1 MDHEN, CDR2 SYDVKM. The CDR3, as DNA: TGTGCCAGCAGTATGGGGGACGGGGGGAGTACCGGGGAGCTGTTTTTT. This translates into CASSMGDGGSTGELFF.

V and J are TRBV5-1 and TRBJ2-3; D is perhaps TRBD1 (6 bases). CDR3 length: 15 residues. The V gene lost 5 bases and the J gene lost 1 base, with 14 bases spanning the gap. Germline loops: CDR1 SGHRS, CDR2 YFSETQ. CDR3 sequence reads: CASSREGGGTDTQYF. The CDR3 DNA reads as TGCGCCAGCAGTCGCGAAGGGGGTGGCACAGATACGCAGTATTTT.

The chain recombines TRBV5-6 with TRBJ2-5; 10 bases match TRBD2. CDR1 and CDR2 from the germline V gene are SGHDT and YYEEEE. The ends lost 4 bases at V and 4 bases at J; junction bases unmatched: 13. The length of the CDR3 is 17 residues. CDR3 nucleotides: TGTGCCAGCAGCCGAACCGCAGCGGGAGGGCGGGTAGAGACCCAGTACTTC. The encoded protein is CASSRTAAGGRVETQYF.

The count of this clone is one. V gene TRBV5-1 combines with J gene TRBJ2-3; weak D call: TRBD2 (5 bases). Per germline, CDR1 SGHRS and CDR2 YFSETQ. The CDR3 is made up of 15 amino acids. V lost 2 bases and J 4 bases, leaving 14 bases between the germline ends. In DNA form, the CDR3 reads TGCGCCAGCAGCTTAAAGACTGCGGGCGCAGATACGCAGTATTTT. It codes for CASSLKTAGADTQYF.

The chain recombines TRBV11-2 with TRBJ2-2, with 9 bases aligning to TRBD2. The CDR3 sequence is 15 residues long. Trimming removed 4 bases from V and 5 bases from J; junction bases left unmatched: 5. CDR1 and CDR2 (germline): SGHAT, FQNNGV. The CDR3 DNA follows: TGTGCCAGCAGCTCCCTAGCGGGAAAGACCGGGGAGCTGTTTTTT. Translating it yields CASSSLAGKTGELFF.

The rearrangement joins TRBV28 to TRBJ2-1; TRBD2 matches at 9 bases. Looked up from germline, CDR1 is MDHEN and CDR2 is SYDVKM. There are 16 residues in the CDR3. Trimming cost V 2 bases and J 1 base; bases outside gene matches: 3. The CDR3, as DNA: TGTGCCAGCAGTTTACTGACTAGCGGATCCTACAATGAGCAGTTCTTC. Translated: CASSLLTSGSYNEQFF.

This sequence joins TRBV6-6 and TRBJ2-5; perhaps TRBD1 as D (6 bases). CDR3 size: 14 residues. V was shortened by 6 bases and J by 4 bases, with 15 bases between the two germline ends. Germline V gives CDR1 MNHNY, CDR2 SVGAGI (reference sequence). The DNA for the CDR3 is TGTGCCAGCAGAGGCTCGGACAGACGAGAGACCCAGTACTTC. It is translated as CASRGSDRRETQYF.

The rearrangement links TRBV5-4 to TRBJ2-7, with TRBD1 matching over 7 bases. Germline assignment: CDR1 SGHNT and CDR2 YYREEE (reference sequence). The V gene end was trimmed by 8 bases and the J gene end by 6 bases; junction bases not matched to a gene: 8. The CDR3 has 12 residues. CDR3: CASTAGTAEQYF. The CDR3 coding sequence is TGTGCCAGTACCGCCGGGACAGCCGAGCAGTACTTC.

The chain joins TRBV4-1 to TRBJ1-1; a weak D match, TRBD1 (5 bases). CDR3 length equals 14 residues. The V end lost 1 base, the J end lost 5 bases, and 11 bases lay between the germline ends. Germline CDR1 is MGHRA and CDR2 is YSYEKL. Written as DNA, the CDR3 is TGCGCCAGCAGCCAAGGGCAGGGAAGGACTGAAGCTTTCTTT. Its translation is CASSQGQGRTEAFF.

V and J are TRBV28 and TRBJ2-6; perhaps TRBD2 as D (6 bases). The V end was cut by 3 bases, the J end by 2 bases, with 11 bases between. The germline V gene encodes CDR1 MDHEN and CDR2 SYDVKM. The CDR3 is 16 residues long. In DNA, the CDR3 is TGTGCCAGCAGTTTGGAGGGCCTTCCTGGGGCCAACGTCCTGACTTTC. Translated, it gives CASSLEGLPGANVLTF.

This rearrangement joins TRBV27 to TRBJ2-5, with D possibly being TRBD1 (5 bases). Germline lookup yields CDR1 MNHEY and CDR2 SMNVEV (reference sequence). The CDR3 length is 15 residues. The V end lost 0 bases, the J end lost 3 bases, and 11 bases lay between the germline ends. The CDR3 DNA reads as TGTGCCAGCAGTTTATCCCGCGGCAGGGAAGAGACCCAGTACTTC. Residues: CASSLSRGREETQYF.

The chain joins TRBV5-1 to TRBJ2-7; D is unclear. Trimming removed 5 bases from V and 3 bases from J, with 12 bases in between. Germline CDR1 is SGHRS and CDR2 is YFSETQ. The CDR3 sequence is 13 residues long. CDR3 protein: CASRPTLIYEQYF. The CDR3 DNA reads as TGCGCCAGCAGACCTACGCTTATCTACGAGCAGTACTTC.

The chain combines TRBV7-3 with TRBJ2-1; the match to TRBD1 covers 7 bases. The trim removed 2 bases at V and 3 bases at J, leaving 4 bases unmatched. CDR3 length: 15 amino acids. CDR1 is SGHTA, CDR2 FQGTGA, per germline. CDR3 in DNA: TGTGCCAGCAGCTTAGCACAGGGGAACTACAATGAGCAGTTCTTC. Its protein is CASSLAQGNYNEQFF.

This chain joins TRBV7-2 and TRBJ2-4; D possibly corresponds to TRBD1 (5 bases). The CDR3 extends over 17 amino acids. Germline V gene lookup returns CDR1 SGHTA and CDR2 FQGNSA. Trimming removed 1 base from V and 0 bases from J, with 13 bases in between. The CDR3 sequence: CASSLGGRLLAKNIQYF. The CDR3 nucleotides read TGTGCCAGCAGCTTAGGGGGCCGGCTACTAGCCAAAAACATTCAGTACTTC.